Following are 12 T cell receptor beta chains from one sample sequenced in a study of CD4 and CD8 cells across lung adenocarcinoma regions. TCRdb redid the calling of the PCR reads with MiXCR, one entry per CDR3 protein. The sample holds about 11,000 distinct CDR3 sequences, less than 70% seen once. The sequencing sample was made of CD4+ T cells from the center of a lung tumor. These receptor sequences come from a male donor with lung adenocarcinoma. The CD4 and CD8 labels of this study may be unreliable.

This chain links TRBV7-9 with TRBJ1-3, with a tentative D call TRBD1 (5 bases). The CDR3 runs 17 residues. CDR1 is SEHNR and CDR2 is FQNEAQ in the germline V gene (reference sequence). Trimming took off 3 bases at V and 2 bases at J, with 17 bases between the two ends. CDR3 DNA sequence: TGTGCCAGCAGCTTGTCCAGGGTAGATTTTCCTGGAAACACCATATATTTT. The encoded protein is CASSLSRVDFPGNTIYF.

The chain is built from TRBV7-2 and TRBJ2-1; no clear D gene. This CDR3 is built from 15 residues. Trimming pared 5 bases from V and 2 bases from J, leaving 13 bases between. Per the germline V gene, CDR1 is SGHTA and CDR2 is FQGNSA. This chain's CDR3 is CASSRGLSPYNEQFF. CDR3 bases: TGTGCCAGCAGCCGCGGTCTAAGTCCCTACAATGAGCAGTTCTTC.

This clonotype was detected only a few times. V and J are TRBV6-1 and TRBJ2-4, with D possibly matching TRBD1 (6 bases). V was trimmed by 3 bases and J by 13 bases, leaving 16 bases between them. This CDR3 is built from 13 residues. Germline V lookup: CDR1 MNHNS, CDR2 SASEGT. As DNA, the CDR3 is TGTGCCAGCAGTGACAGGGGCGAAAACACCCAGTACTTC. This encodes CASSDRGENTQYF.

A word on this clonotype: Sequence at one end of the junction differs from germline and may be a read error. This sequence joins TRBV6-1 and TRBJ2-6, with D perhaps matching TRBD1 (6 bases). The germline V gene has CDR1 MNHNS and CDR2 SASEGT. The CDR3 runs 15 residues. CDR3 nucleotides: TGTGCCAGCAGCATACAGGGTTCGTGCTCCTACGTCCTGAACTTC. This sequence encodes CASSIQGSCSYVLNF.

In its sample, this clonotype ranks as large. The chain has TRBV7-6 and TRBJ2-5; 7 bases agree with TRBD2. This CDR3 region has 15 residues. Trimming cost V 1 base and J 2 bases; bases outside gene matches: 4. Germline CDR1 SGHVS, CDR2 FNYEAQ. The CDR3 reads CASSLVGGEQETQYF. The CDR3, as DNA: TGTGCCAGCAGCTTAGTGGGGGGGGAGCAAGAGACCCAGTACTTC.

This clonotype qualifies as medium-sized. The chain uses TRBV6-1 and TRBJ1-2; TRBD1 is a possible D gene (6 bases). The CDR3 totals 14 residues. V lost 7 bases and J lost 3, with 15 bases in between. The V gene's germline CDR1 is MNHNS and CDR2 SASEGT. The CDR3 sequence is CASNNREFYYGYTF. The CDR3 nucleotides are TGTGCCAGCAATAACAGGGAATTTTACTATGGCTACACCTTC.

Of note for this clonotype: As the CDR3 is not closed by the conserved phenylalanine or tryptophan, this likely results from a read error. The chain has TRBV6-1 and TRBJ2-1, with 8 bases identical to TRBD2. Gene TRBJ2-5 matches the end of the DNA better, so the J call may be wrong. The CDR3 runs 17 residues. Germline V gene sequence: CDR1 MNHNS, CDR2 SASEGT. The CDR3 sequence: CASSEGGGGREKEFQYS. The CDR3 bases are TGTGCCAGCAGTGAGGGGGGCGGGGGGCGTGAAAAAGAGTTCCAGTACTCC.

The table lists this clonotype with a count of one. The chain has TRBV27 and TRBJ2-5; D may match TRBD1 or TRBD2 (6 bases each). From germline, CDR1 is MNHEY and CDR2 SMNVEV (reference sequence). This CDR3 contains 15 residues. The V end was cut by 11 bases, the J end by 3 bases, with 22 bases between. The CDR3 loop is CAGGLGAGSKETQYF. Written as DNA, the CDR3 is TGTGCCGGGGGGCTCGGAGCGGGTAGCAAAGAGACCCAGTACTTC.

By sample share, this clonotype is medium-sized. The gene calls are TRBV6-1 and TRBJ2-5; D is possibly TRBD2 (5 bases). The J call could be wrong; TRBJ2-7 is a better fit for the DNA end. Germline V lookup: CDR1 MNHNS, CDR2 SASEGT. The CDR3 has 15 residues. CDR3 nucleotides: TGTGCCAGCGCCTTTGAGGGCTTCCATACCTACGAGCAGTACTTC. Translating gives CASAFEGFHTYEQYF.

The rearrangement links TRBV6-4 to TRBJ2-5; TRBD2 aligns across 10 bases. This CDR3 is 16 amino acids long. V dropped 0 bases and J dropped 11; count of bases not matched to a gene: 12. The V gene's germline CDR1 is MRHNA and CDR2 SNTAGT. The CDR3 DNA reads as TGTGCCAGCAGTGACTCGAGCGGGGGGGCCTACAATGAGCAGTACTTC. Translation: CASSDSSGGAYNEQYF.

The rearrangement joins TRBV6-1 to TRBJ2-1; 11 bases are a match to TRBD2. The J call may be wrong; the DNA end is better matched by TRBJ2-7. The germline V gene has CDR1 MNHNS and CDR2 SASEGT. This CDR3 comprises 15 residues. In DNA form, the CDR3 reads TGTGCCAGCAGTGAAACTAGCGGGAGTTTCCACGAGCAGTACTTC. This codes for CASSETSGSFHEQYF.

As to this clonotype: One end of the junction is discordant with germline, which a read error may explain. CDR3 sequence reads: CASSFWTSWETNEELFF. The CDR3, as DNA: TGTGCCAGCAGTTTCTGGACTAGCTGGGAGACCAACGAGGAGCTGTTCTTT. V gene TRBV6-5 combines with J gene TRBJ2-1; the match to TRBD2 covers 8 bases. Looked up from germline, CDR1 is MNHEY and CDR2 is SVGAGI. This CDR3 contains 17 residues.